These T cell receptor beta chains were read from a single sample in a study of T cell responses to AZD1222 COVID-19 vaccine. Data came from immunoSEQ multiplex PCR; TCRdb stores just in-frame clones and leaves some out. The repertoire holds some 200,000 clones, with approximately 90% as singletons. The sequencing here drew on peripheral blood, taken 28 days after the second AZD1222 dose. The receptors come from an adult who received the AZD1222 COVID-19 vaccine. CDR3s include the opening cysteine and the closing phenylalanine or tryptophan. A D gene is named only where the DNA matches it firmly. Expanded clones are given a class, and other clones once, few, many or no size at all.

clone_size	d_call	v_call	j_call	cdr3_length	cdr3_nt	cdr3_aa
NA	NA	TRBV19	TRBJ2-6	14	TGTGCCAGTAAGCAGGGTACCGGGGCCAACGTCCTGACTTTC	CASKQGTGANVLTF
NA	NA	TRBV5-1	TRBJ2-5	16	TGCGCCAGCAGCCTCTCCGGTGGCAAGGGAGATGAGACCCAGTACTTC	CASSLSGGKGDETQYF
NA	NA	TRBV5-4	TRBJ2-2	14	TGTGCCAGCAGCTTGGGTGGGAACACCGGGGAGCTGTTTTTT	CASSLGGNTGELFF
NA	TRBD1	TRBV19	TRBJ1-3	14	TGTGCCAGTAGTATTGACAGGGGCGGAAACACCATATATTTT	CASSIDRGGNTIYF
NA	TRBD1	TRBV6-1	TRBJ1-2	14	TGTGCCAGCAGTGAAACCAGGGGGCCGGGTGGCTACACCTTC	CASSETRGPGGYTF
NA	TRBD2	TRBV4-2	TRBJ2-3	18	TGTGCCAGCAGCCAAGATATCATAGGACTAGCGGGAACAGATACGCAGTATTTT	CASSQDIIGLAGTDTQYF
NA	NA	TRBV7-2	TRBJ2-1	13	TGTGCCAGCAGCTTCTGGATCGGCAATGAGCAGTTCTTC	CASSFWIGNEQFF
NA	NA	TRBV7-2	TRBJ1-5	14	TGTGCCAGCAGTACAGGTCCTAACAATCAGCCCCAGCATTTT	CASSTGPNNQPQHF
NA	NA	TRBV12-3/TRBV12-4	TRBJ2-1	13	TGTGCCAGCAGCCACACTAGTATCAATGAGCAGTTCTTC	CASSHTSINEQFF
once	NA	TRBV11-2	TRBJ1-2	16	TGTGCCAGCAGCTTATCTCCGACTGGGGCAGACTATGGCTACACCTTC	CASSLSPTGADYGYTF
NA	NA	TRBV27	TRBJ2-7	14	TGTGCCAGCAGTTCCCGACAATCAGGGGGGAAGCAGTACTTC	CASSSRQSGGKQYF
NA	NA	TRBV19	TRBJ1-1	12	TGTGCCAGTAGTCTCACAGGTACTGAAGCTTTCTTT	CASSLTGTEAFF
NA	NA	TRBV28	TRBJ1-1	13	TGTGCCAGCACCGGAAATATGAACACTGAAGCTTTCTTT	CASTGNMNTEAFF
NA	NA	TRBV7-3	TRBJ2-1	16	TGTGCCAGCAGCTCCCACCTTCGAGCGCAATACAATGAGCAGTTCTTC	CASSSHLRAQYNEQFF
NA	TRBD1	TRBV5-1	TRBJ1-1	16	TGCGCCAGCAGCTCCGACAGGGGGCGGATGAACACTGAAGCTTTCTTT	CASSSDRGRMNTEAFF
NA	TRBD1	TRBV5-4	TRBJ2-1	16	TGTGCCAGCAGCTTGGTCCCCCGGGACAGAGACAATGAGCAGTTCTTC	CASSLVPRDRDNEQFF
NA	TRBD2	TRBV9	TRBJ2-6	21	TGTGCCAGCACCCAAAGTTCCCTAGCGGGAGGGCTGAGGGGCGGGGCCAACGTCCTGACTTTC	CASTQSSLAGGLRGGANVLTF
NA	TRBD2	TRBV28	TRBJ2-3	14	TGTGCCAGCAGTTCTGTGCGGGAGTCAGATACGCAGTATTTT	CASSSVRESDTQYF
once	TRBD2	TRBV29-1	TRBJ2-2	13	TGCAGCGTTAGCGGGAGATCTCGGGGGGAGCTGTTTTTT	CSVSGRSRGELFF
NA	NA	TRBV2	TRBJ1-1	14	TGTGCCAGCACGGCAGGACCGACGAACACTGAAGCTTTCTTT	CASTAGPTNTEAFF
NA	TRBD1	TRBV5-4	TRBJ2-1	16	TGTGCCAGCAGCGCCGGGACAGGGGTGGGAACTAATGAGCAGTTCTTC	CASSAGTGVGTNEQFF
once	NA	TRBV7-2	TRBJ2-1	13	TGTGCCAGCCTCGCGGGGACCTACAATGAGCAGTTCTTC	CASLAGTYNEQFF
NA	NA	TRBV12-3/TRBV12-4	TRBJ1-2	13	TGTGCCAGCAGTTTTAGCCCGACAGGTGGCTACACCTTC	CASSFSPTGGYTF
NA	NA	TRBV6-5	TRBJ1-1	13	TGTGCCAGCAGTATTTGGAGGGATCAGGAAGCTTTCTTT	CASSIWRDQEAFF
NA	NA	TRBV3-1/TRBV3-2	TRBJ2-7	14	TGTGCCAGCAGCCAAGATGGGCAGGGAGTCGAGCAGTACTTC	CASSQDGQGVEQYF
NA	NA	TRBV4-1	TRBJ1-1	15	TGCGCCAGCAGCCAAGATGGGGCGGGAGACACTGAAGCTTTCTTT	CASSQDGAGDTEAFF
NA	NA	TRBV30	TRBJ1-6	13	TGTGCCTGGACTCCAGGGCAGAATTCACCCCTCCACTTT	CAWTPGQNSPLHF
once	TRBD2	TRBV10-3	TRBJ2-7	16	TGTGCCATCAGTCAACTCCCCAGCGGGAGTAACTACGAGCAGTACTTC	CAISQLPSGSNYEQYF
NA	NA	TRBV27	TRBJ2-2	15	TGTGCCAGCAGTTCACCGGGACTGCCGGGAGGGGAGCTGTTTTTT	CASSSPGLPGGELFF
few	TRBD2	TRBV9	TRBJ2-1	17	TGTGCCAGCAGCGGGCTAGCGGGAGGACTCTCCTACAATGAGCAGTTCTTC	CASSGLAGGLSYNEQFF
once	NA	TRBV6-5	TRBJ1-1	16	TGTGCCAGCAGTTACTTCCCATCTAGGGGGAACACTGAAGCTTTCTTT	CASSYFPSRGNTEAFF
once	NA	TRBV18	TRBJ1-1	14	TGTGCCAGCTCACCATTGACAGACAACACTGAAGCTTTCTTT	CASSPLTDNTEAFF
NA	NA	TRBV24-1	TRBJ1-1	12	TGTGCCACCAGTGAGGACGGGACTGAAGCTTTCTTT	CATSEDGTEAFF
NA	NA	TRBV4-1	TRBJ1-6	16	TGCGCCAGCAGCCCCATAGGGCCCGCTCTTAATTCACCCCTCCACTTT	CASSPIGPALNSPLHF
NA	NA	TRBV19	TRBJ2-5	14	TGTGCCAGTAGTATAGGAGGTGTGCCAGAGACCCAGTACTTC	CASSIGGVPETQYF
NA	NA	TRBV28	TRBJ2-7	12	TGTGCCAGCAGTTTGGCCTCCTACGAGCAGTACTTC	CASSLASYEQYF
NA	NA	TRBV4-1	TRBJ1-2	16	TGCGCCAGCAGCCAACAGGGTGAGGCTCGTGGCTATGGCTACACCTTC	CASSQQGEARGYGYTF
once	NA	TRBV21-1	TRBJ2-3	20	TGTGCCAGCAGCAAAGCCCCCCTTCGGGCGTTTACTGGGGAGACAGATACGCAGTATTTT	CASSKAPLRAFTGETDTQYF
NA	TRBD1	TRBV6-2/TRBV6-3	TRBJ1-1	14	TGTGCCAGCAGTTCGACAGGGGGCCTAACTGAAGCTTTCTTT	CASSSTGGLTEAFF
NA	NA	TRBV19	TRBJ1-1	11	TGTGCCAGTAGTATCGGACACGAAGCTTTCTTT	CASSIGHEAFF
NA	TRBD1	TRBV28	TRBJ2-5	15	TGTGCCAGCAGTTTACGACAGGGGGGGGTCGAGACCCAGTACTTC	CASSLRQGGVETQYF
NA	NA	TRBV9	TRBJ1-6	10	TGTGCCAGCAAAAAATCACCCCTCCACTTT	CASKKSPLHF
NA	NA	TRBV5-1	TRBJ2-7	15	TGCGCCAGCAGCTTGGGAGAGGGCCAGCGGTACGAGCAGTACTTC	CASSLGEGQRYEQYF
NA	NA	TRBV5-5	TRBJ2-1	17	TGTGCCAGCAGCTTGGCGGTTGGCCTACAGGGTTACAATGAGCAGTTCTTC	CASSLAVGLQGYNEQFF
NA	TRBD2	TRBV28	TRBJ2-3	15	TGTGCCAGCAGTCGACTAGCGGGAGGGCGGGATACGCAGTATTTT	CASSRLAGGRDTQYF
NA	NA	TRBV7-2	TRBJ2-3	12	TGTGCCAGCAGCCCATATGCAGATACGCAGTATTTT	CASSPYADTQYF
NA	TRBD2	TRBV27	TRBJ2-7	15	TGTGCCAGCAGTATCGGGACTAGCTACGCCTACGAGCAGTACTTC	CASSIGTSYAYEQYF
NA	NA	TRBV2	TRBJ2-7	14	TGTGCCAGCAAATGGCGGACAGAGACCTACGAGCAGTACTTC	CASKWRTETYEQYF
NA	NA	TRBV6-5	TRBJ2-2	14	TGTGCCAGCAGGGTTCAGGGGAACACCGGGGAGCTGTTTTTT	CASRVQGNTGELFF
NA	NA	TRBV19	TRBJ1-1	12	TGTGCCAGTAGTATAGAGTCCACTGAAGCTTTCTTT	CASSIESTEAFF
NA	NA	TRBV7-8	TRBJ1-5	18	TGTGCCAGCAGCTTAGGGGGTACAGGGTCAGGACGCAATCAGCCCCAGCATTTT	CASSLGGTGSGRNQPQHF
NA	NA	TRBV19	TRBJ1-4	13	TGTGCTACCCAGGGCCTTATCAATGAAAAACTGTTTTTT	CATQGLINEKLFF
once	TRBD1	TRBV30	TRBJ1-6	14	TGTGCCTGGACGGAGACAGGGGGAGGTTCACCCCTCCACTTT	CAWTETGGGSPLHF
once	NA	TRBV20-1	TRBJ1-2	14	TGCAGTGCTAGTACGGCGGAGATATCTTTGGGCTACACCTTC	CSASTAEISLGYTF
NA	NA	TRBV28	TRBJ1-2	12	TGTGCCAGCAGTTCACTCAGGGATGGCTACACCTTC	CASSSLRDGYTF
few	NA	TRBV5-4	TRBJ2-3	16	TGTGCCAGCAGCTTTCCGCTCGGGTTGAGAACAGATACGCAGTATTTT	CASSFPLGLRTDTQYF
NA	NA	TRBV9	TRBJ1-1	13	TGTGCCAGCAGCGCCAGGGCGGACACTGAAGCTTTCTTT	CASSARADTEAFF
NA	TRBD1	TRBV4-1	TRBJ1-2	15	TGCGCCAGCAGCCAAGAAGGGACAGGGGTCGGCGGCTACACCTTC	CASSQEGTGVGGYTF
few	NA	TRBV6-6	TRBJ2-7	12	TGTGCCAGCAGTAGGGGCTCCTACGAGCAGTACTTC	CASSRGSYEQYF